This T cell receptor (beta chain) was retrieved from a study of blood T cell repertoires in COVID-19. At the level of the study: Acute and convalescent COVID-19 samples came from the United States, Italy and Spain. The analysed material was cDNA or gDNA that came from T cells, B-cell-depleted T cells, or PBMCs.

Only in-frame clones appear in the TCRdb table, and some are missing; sequencing was by immunoSEQ multiplex PCR. Here the sample spans 68,000 or so clones, about 91% being singletons. The CDR3 sequence is 13 residues long. The V gene lost 6 bases and the J gene lost 5 bases, with 11 bases spanning the gap. Seattle patient enrollment occurred during active infection, with longitudinal follow-up thereafter. The receptor's source is a man between 35 and 55 years old with COVID-19, enrolled during active disease. Sequenced: peripheral blood. The chain links TRBV12-3 or TRBV12-4 to TRBJ1-5; D is perhaps TRBD1 (6 bases). CDR3 nucleotide sequence: TGTGCCAGCAGCCCCAGGGGTGATCAGCCCCAGCATTTT. This codes for CASSPRGDQPQHF.